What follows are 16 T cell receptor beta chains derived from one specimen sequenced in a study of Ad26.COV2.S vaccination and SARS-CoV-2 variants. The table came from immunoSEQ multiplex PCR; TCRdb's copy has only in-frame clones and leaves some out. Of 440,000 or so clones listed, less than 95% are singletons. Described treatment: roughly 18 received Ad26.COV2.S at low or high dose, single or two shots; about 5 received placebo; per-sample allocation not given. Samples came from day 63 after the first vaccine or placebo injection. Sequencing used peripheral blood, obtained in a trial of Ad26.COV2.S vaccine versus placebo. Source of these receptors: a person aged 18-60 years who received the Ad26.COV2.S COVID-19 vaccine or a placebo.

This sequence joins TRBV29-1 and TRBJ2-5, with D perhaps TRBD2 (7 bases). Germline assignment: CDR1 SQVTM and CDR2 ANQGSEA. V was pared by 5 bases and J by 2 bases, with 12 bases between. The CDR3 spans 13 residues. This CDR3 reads CSVLKGGQETQYF. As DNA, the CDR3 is TGCAGCGTTCTTAAGGGGGGGCAAGAGACCCAGTACTTC.

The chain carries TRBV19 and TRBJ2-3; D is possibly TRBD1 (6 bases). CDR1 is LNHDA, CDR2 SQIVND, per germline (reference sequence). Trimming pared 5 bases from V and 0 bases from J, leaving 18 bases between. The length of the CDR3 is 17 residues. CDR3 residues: CASSEKTGSTSTDTQYF. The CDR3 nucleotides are TGTGCCAGTAGTGAGAAAACAGGGAGTACTAGCACAGATACGCAGTATTTT. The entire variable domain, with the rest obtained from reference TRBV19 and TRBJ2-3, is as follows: DGGITQSPKYLFRKEGQNVTLSCEQNLNHDAMYWYRQDPGQGLRLIYYSQIVNDFQKGDIAEGYSVSREKKESFPLTVTSAQKNPTAFYLCASSEKTGSTSTDTQYFGPGTRLTVL.

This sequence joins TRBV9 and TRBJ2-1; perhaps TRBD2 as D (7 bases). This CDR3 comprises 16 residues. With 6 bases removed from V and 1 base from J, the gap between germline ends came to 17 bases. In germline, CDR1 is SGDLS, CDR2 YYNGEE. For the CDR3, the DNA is TGTGCCAGCACCGGGGGGCGGGAGTCGTCCTACAATGAGCAGTTCTTC. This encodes CASTGGRESSYNEQFF.

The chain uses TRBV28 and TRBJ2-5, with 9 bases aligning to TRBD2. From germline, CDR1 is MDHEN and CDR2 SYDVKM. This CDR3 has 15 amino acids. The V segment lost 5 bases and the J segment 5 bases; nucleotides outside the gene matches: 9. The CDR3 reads CASSPIAGVKETQYF. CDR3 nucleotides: TGTGCCAGCAGTCCGATAGCGGGAGTGAAGGAGACCCAGTACTTC.

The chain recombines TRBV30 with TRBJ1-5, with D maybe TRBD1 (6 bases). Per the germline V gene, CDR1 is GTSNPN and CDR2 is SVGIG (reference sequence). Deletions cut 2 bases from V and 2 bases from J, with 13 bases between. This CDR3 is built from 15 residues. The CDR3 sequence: CAWSLGGQGNQPQHF. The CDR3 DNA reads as TGTGCCTGGAGTCTCGGGGGGCAAGGCAATCAGCCCCAGCATTTT.

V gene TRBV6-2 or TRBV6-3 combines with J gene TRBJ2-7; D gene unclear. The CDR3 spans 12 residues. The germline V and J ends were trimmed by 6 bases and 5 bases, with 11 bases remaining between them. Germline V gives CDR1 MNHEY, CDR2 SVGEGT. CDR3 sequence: CASSPGLNEQYF. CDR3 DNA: TGTGCCAGCAGCCCCGGGCTTAACGAGCAGTACTTC.

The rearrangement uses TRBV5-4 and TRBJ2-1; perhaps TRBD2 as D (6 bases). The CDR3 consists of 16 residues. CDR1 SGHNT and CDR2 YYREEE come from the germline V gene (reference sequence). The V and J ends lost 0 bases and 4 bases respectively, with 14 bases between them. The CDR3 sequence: CASSLAPRGAYNEQFF. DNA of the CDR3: TGTGCCAGCAGCTTGGCCCCGCGGGGCGCTTACAATGAGCAGTTCTTC.

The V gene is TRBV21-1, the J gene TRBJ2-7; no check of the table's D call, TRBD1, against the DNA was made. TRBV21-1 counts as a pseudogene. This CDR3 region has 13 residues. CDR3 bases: TGTGCCAGCAGAAACAGGGTACCCTACGAGCAGTACTTC. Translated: CASRNRVPYEQYF.

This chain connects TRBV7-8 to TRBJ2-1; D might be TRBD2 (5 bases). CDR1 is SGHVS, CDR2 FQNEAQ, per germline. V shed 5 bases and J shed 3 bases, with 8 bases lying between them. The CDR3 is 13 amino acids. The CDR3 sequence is CASSPGNYNEQFF. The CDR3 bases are TGTGCCAGCAGCCCCGGGAACTACAATGAGCAGTTCTTC.

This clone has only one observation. DNA of the CDR3: TGTGCCAGCAGTTACGGAGCGCCCGGGACTAACCGGGTCAATCAGCCCCAGCATTTT. Protein sequence: CASSYGAPGTNRVNQPQHF. The chain combines TRBV6-2 or TRBV6-3 with TRBJ1-5; a weak D match, TRBD1 (5 bases). Trimming took 2 bases from V and 3 from J, leaving 23 bases between them. This CDR3 is 19 amino acids long. Germline V gene data show CDR1 as MNHEY and CDR2 as SVGEGT.

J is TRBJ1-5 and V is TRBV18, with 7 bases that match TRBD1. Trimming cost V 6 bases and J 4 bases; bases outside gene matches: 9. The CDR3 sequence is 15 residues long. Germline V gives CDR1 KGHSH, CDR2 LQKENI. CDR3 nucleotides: TGTGCCAGCTCCCGCACGAAGGACAGGAATCAGCCCCAGCATTTT. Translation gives CASSRTKDRNQPQHF.

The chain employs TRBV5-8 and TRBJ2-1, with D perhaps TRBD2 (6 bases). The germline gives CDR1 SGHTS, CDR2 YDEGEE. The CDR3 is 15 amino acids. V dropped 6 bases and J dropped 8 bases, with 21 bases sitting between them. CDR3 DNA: TGTGCCAGCACCCTAGGCGGGGTGGGTCACGATGAGCAGTTCTTC. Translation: CASTLGGVGHDEQFF. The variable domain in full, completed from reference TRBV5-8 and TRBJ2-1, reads EAGVTQSPTHLIKTRGQQATLRCSPISGHTSVYWYQQALGLGLQFLLWYDEGEERNRGNFPPRFSGRQFPNYSSELNVNALELEDSALYLCASTLGGVGHDEQFFGPGTRLTVL.

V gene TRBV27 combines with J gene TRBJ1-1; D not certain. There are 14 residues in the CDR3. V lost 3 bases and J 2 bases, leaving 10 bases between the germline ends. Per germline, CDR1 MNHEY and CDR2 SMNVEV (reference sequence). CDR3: CASSLTPLNTEAFF. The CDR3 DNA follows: TGTGCCAGCAGTTTGACGCCCCTCAACACTGAAGCTTTCTTT.

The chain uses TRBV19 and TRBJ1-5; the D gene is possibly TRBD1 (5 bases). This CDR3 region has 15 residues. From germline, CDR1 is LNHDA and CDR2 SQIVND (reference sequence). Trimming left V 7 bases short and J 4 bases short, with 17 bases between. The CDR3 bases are TGTGCCAGTACCCTAGTAGGAGGGGAAAATCAGCCCCAGCATTTT. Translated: CASTLVGGENQPQHF.

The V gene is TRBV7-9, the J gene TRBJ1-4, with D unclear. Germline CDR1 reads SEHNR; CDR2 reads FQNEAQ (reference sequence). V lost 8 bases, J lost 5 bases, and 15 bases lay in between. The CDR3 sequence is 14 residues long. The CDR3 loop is CASGSGQPNEKLFF. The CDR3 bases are TGTGCCAGCGGATCGGGCCAACCAAATGAAAAACTGTTTTTT.

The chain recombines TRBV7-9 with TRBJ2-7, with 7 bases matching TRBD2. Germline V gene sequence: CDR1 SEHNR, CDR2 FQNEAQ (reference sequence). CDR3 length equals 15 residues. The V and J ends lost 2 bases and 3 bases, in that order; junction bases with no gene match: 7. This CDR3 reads CASSLRSGKDYEQYF. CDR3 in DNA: TGTGCCAGCAGCTTACGGAGCGGGAAGGACTACGAGCAGTACTTC.